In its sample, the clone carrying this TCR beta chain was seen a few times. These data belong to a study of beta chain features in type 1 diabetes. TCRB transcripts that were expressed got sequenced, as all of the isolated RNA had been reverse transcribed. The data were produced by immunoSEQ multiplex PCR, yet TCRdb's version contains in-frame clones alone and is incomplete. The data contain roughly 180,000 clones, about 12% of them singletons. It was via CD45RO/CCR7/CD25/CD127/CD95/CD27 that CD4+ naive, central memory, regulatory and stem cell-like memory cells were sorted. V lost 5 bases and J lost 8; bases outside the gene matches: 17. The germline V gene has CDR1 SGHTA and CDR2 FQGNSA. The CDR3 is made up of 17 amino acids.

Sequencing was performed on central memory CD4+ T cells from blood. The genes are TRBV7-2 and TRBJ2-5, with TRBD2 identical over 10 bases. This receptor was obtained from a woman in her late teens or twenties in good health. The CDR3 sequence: CASSPQNGLADGRTQYF. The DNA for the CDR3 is TGTGCCAGCAGCCCCCAGAACGGACTAGCGGATGGGCGCACCCAGTACTTC. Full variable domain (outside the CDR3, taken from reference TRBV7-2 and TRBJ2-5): GAGVSQSPSNKVTEKGKDVELRCDPISGHTALYWYRQSLGQGLEFLIYFQGNSAPDKSGLPSDRFSAERTGGSVSTLTIQRTQQEDSAVYLCASSPQNGLADGRTQYFGPGTRLLVL.